This section outlines one TCR beta chain sequence together with its context. What it recognizes is unknown. This sample is drawn from a study of persistence of HIV-infected CD4 T cells. Turning to the study itself: CD4+ T cells responding to CMV or HIV-1 Gag were isolated.

Trimming at V came to 0 bases and at J to 7 bases, leaving 12 bases not matched to a gene. CDR3 length equals 17 residues. The germline V gene encodes CDR1 MNHNS and CDR2 SASEGT. Lysates of CMV-infected fibroblasts at 9.5 to 10 ug/mL stimulated these cells. CD40L-negative CD69-negative CD45RO-high memory CD4+ T cells were sorted as populations depleted of antigen-responding cells. Inclusion required CMV-positive serology and CD4+ counts above 400 cells/uL. For about 20 hours, CD8-depleted PBMCs received anti-CD28/CD49d costimulation, a CD40-blocking antibody and enfuvirtide. The immunoSEQ assay was version 4, run in survey mode. Template was genomic DNA at 10 ng/uL, with up to 1 ug used per sample. The data were produced by immunoSEQ multiplex PCR, yet TCRdb's version contains in-frame clones alone and is incomplete. The sample has 35,000 to 40,000 clones, around 80% seen once.

The origin of this receptor is an adult man with HIV who was CMV-seropositive. This material consisted of CD4+ T cells sorted from PBMCs after roughly 20-hour stimulation, taken from a patient who received antiretroviral therapy. The chain employs TRBV6-1 and TRBJ1-5; 7 bases are shared with TRBD1. In DNA, the CDR3 is TGTGCCAGCAGTGAAGCGGTGGGGGACAGAGGAGGACAGCCCCAGCATTTT. It encodes CASSEAVGDRGGQPQHF.